The 25 T cell receptor beta chains below were found in one sample sequenced in a study of Ad26.COV2.S vaccination and SARS-CoV-2 variants. Indicated treatment: about 20 received Ad26.COV2.S at low or high dose, single or two shots; about 5 received placebo; per-sample allocation not given. Day 63 after the first vaccine or placebo injection was the time point for sampling. Generated by immunoSEQ multiplex PCR, the TCRdb table keeps only in-frame clones and is missing some. The repertoire holds roughly 350,000 clones, with about 88% as singletons. Sequencing was performed on peripheral blood, taken in a trial of Ad26.COV2.S vaccine versus placebo. These receptors came from a person aged 18-65 years who received the Ad26.COV2.S COVID-19 vaccine or a placebo.

This clone occurred once. The CDR3 sequence: CATEAFGKFKGYTF. As DNA, the CDR3 is TGTGCCACCGAGGCATTCGGTAAATTTAAGGGCTACACCTTC. The chain is built from TRBV7-2 and TRBJ1-2; D not certain. The germline V and J ends were trimmed by 10 bases and 8 bases, with 23 bases remaining between them. The germline gives CDR1 SGHTA, CDR2 FQGNSA. The CDR3 runs to 14 residues.

The gene calls are TRBV6-1 and TRBJ2-7, with D unresolved. The germline V gene has CDR1 MNHNS and CDR2 SASEGT. CDR3 length equals 14 residues. The ends were cut back, 3 bases at V and 2 bases at J, with 11 bases in the middle. CDR3 sequence: CASSDVRVTYEQYF. The CDR3 DNA sequence: TGTGCCAGCAGTGACGTAAGGGTAACCTACGAGCAGTACTTC.

The V gene is TRBV15, the J gene TRBJ2-1, with D unresolved. The CDR3 length is 15 residues. V was pared by 5 bases and J by 7 bases, with 18 bases between. Germline-derived CDR1 and CDR2 are LNHNV and YYDKDF (reference sequence). The CDR3 here is CATSEDLLRRNEQFF. The CDR3 DNA reads as TGTGCCACCAGCGAAGACTTGCTGAGAAGGAATGAGCAGTTCTTC.

This rearrangement joins TRBV19 to TRBJ1-3, with a possible D match to TRBD1 (5 bases). Trimming left V 7 bases short and J 0 bases short, with 13 bases between. CDR1 and CDR2 from the germline V gene are LNHDA and SQIVND (reference sequence). The CDR3 runs to 15 residues. The CDR3 DNA reads as TGTGCCAGTATCGGGACGGGGATCTCTGGAAACACCATATATTTT. Its translation is CASIGTGISGNTIYF.

The chain has TRBV28 and TRBJ1-2; D is unresolved. Deletions cut 6 bases from V and 6 bases from J, with 8 bases between. The CDR3 is made up of 11 amino acids. Germline lookup yields CDR1 MDHEN and CDR2 SYDVKM. CDR3 residues: CASRYGDGYTF. The CDR3 coding sequence is TGTGCCAGCAGGTACGGGGATGGCTACACCTTC.

J is TRBJ2-3 and V is TRBV25-1; D is tentatively TRBD1 or TRBD2 (5 bases each). CDR1 is MGHDK and CDR2 is SYGVNS in the germline V gene. Trimming shortened V by 6 bases and J by 2 bases, and 9 bases separated the two germline ends. The CDR3 consists of 13 residues. CDR3: CASSRDPTDTQYF. The CDR3 region has the DNA TGTGCCAGCAGCCGGGACCCCACAGATACGCAGTATTTT.

This clone was seen only once. This chain uses TRBV9 with TRBJ1-4, with D perhaps matching TRBD1 (5 bases). CDR1 and CDR2 (germline): SGDLS, YYNGEE. Trimming removed 0 bases at V and 7 bases at J, with 16 bases between. The CDR3 runs to 16 residues. CDR3 DNA: TGTGCCAGCAGCGTAGACCGAGGGGCGCCCCCTGAAAAACTGTTTTTT. It specifies CASSVDRGAPPEKLFF.

This clone was counted between two and nine times. The genes are TRBV6-2 or TRBV6-3 and TRBJ2-5; 11 positions agree with TRBD2. Trimming at V came to 4 bases and at J to 4 bases, leaving 5 bases not matched to a gene. The CDR3 extends over 15 amino acids. The germline V gene encodes CDR1 MNHEY and CDR2 SVGEGT. The CDR3 loop reads CASSSGTSGLETQYF. DNA for the CDR3: TGTGCCAGCAGTTCCGGGACTAGCGGATTAGAGACCCAGTACTTC.

The gene calls are TRBV24-1 and TRBJ2-1, with TRBD2 as a possible D gene (6 bases). Trimming took off 4 bases at V and 8 bases at J, with 17 bases between the two ends. Germline V lookup: CDR1 KGHDR, CDR2 SFDVKD. The CDR3 covers 15 residues. This chain's CDR3 is CATSDLQVGGDEQFF. The CDR3 DNA is TGTGCCACCAGTGACCTACAGGTGGGGGGAGATGAGCAGTTCTTC.

The chain uses TRBV19 and TRBJ1-2; 9 bases line up with TRBD1. CDR3 length: 15 amino acids. Germline V gene data show CDR1 as LNHDA and CDR2 as SQIVND (reference sequence). The V and J ends lost 8 bases and 3 bases, in that order; junction bases with no gene match: 10. CDR3 loop: CASGPVDRGYYGYTF. The CDR3 nucleotides are TGTGCCAGTGGTCCTGTGGACAGGGGCTACTATGGCTACACCTTC.

The chain uses TRBV6-5 and TRBJ1-5; 9 bases agree with TRBD1. This CDR3 has 14 amino acids. Germline CDR1 and CDR2: MNHEY and SVGAGI. Germline trimming cut 5 bases from V and 7 bases from J; bases unmatched to any gene: 6. The CDR3 DNA sequence: TGTGCCAGCAGTCATACAGGGGGCAGCCAGCCCCAGCATTTT. Protein product: CASSHTGGSQPQHF.

The genes are TRBV6-5 and TRBJ2-5, with D maybe TRBD2 (7 bases). V dropped 0 bases and J dropped 5 bases, with 10 bases sitting between them. Germline assignment: CDR1 MNHEY and CDR2 SVGAGI. The CDR3 spans 14 residues. The DNA of the CDR3 is TGTGCCAGCAGTTACTCGAGGGGGGGGGAGACCCAGTACTTC. Residues: CASSYSRGGETQYF.

The chain recombines TRBV14 with TRBJ2-1; the D gene could be TRBD1 or TRBD2 (5 bases each). The CDR3 loop spans 17 amino acids. Trimming left V 4 bases short and J 10 bases short, with 26 bases between. CDR1 is SGHDN and CDR2 is FVKESK in the germline V gene. The CDR3 spells CASSLTTGTRFRREQFF. The CDR3 nucleotides are TGTGCCAGCAGCCTCACTACCGGGACCCGTTTTAGGCGCGAGCAGTTCTTC.

The V and J genes are TRBV19 and TRBJ1-1; perhaps TRBD1 as D (6 bases). V dropped 3 bases and J dropped 3 bases, with 11 bases sitting between them. The CDR3 is 14 amino acids. The germline CDR1 and CDR2 sequences are LNHDA and SQIVND (reference sequence). CDR3 DNA sequence: TGTGCCAGTAGTATTGTAGGACAGTACACTGAAGCTTTCTTT. This encodes CASSIVGQYTEAFF.

The CDR3 here is CASTRGGSGDTQYF. Written as DNA, the CDR3 is TGTGCCAGCACCCGAGGGGGAAGTGGGGATACGCAGTATTTT. The chain recombines TRBV27 with TRBJ2-3, with D possibly matching TRBD1 (6 bases). Germline assignment: CDR1 MNHEY and CDR2 SMNVEV (reference sequence). V lost 7 bases and J 6 bases, leaving 17 bases between the germline ends. The CDR3 consists of 14 residues.

The V call is TRBV28, the J call TRBJ2-1; 11 bases are a match to TRBD2. In germline, CDR1 is MDHEN, CDR2 SYDVKM. The CDR3 is 16 residues long. Germline trimming cut 3 bases from V and 2 bases from J; bases unmatched to any gene: 3. CDR3 residues: CASSFLAGGTYNEQFF. CDR3 bases: TGTGCCAGCAGTTTCCTAGCGGGAGGAACCTACAATGAGCAGTTCTTC.

The J gene is TRBJ2-5, the V gene TRBV19, with D possibly matching TRBD2 (6 bases). In germline, CDR1 is LNHDA, CDR2 SQIVND (reference sequence). Between the trimmed V and J ends, which lost 0 bases and 1 base, there was a span of 18 bases. The CDR3 covers 18 residues. The DNA for the CDR3 is TGTGCCAGTAGTATAGATCTTTTGGGACTCAGGTCCCAAGAGACCCAGTACTTC. Protein product: CASSIDLLGLRSQETQYF.

This rearrangement joins TRBV5-6 to TRBJ2-1; D is unclear. This CDR3 comprises 15 residues. Germline assignment: CDR1 SGHDT and CDR2 YYEEEE. The ends were cut back, 0 bases at V and 2 bases at J, with 9 bases in the middle. This CDR3 is CASSLGYVPYNEQFF. CDR3 nucleotides: TGTGCCAGCAGCTTGGGATACGTTCCCTACAATGAGCAGTTCTTC.

This clone showed up just once. The rearrangement joins TRBV6-2 or TRBV6-3 to TRBJ2-5; maybe TRBD1 (6 bases). V lost 5 bases and J 5 bases, leaving 15 bases between the germline ends. The CDR3 consists of 14 residues. Germline CDR1 MNHEY, CDR2 SVGEGT. CDR3 DNA sequence: TGTGCCAGCAGTCAAAACAACAGGGCGGAGACCCAGTACTTC. This translates into CASSQNNRAETQYF.

The CDR3 here is CASPPIHLAGDYNEQFF. Here the CDR3 DNA reads TGTGCCAGCCCTCCTATTCACCTAGCGGGGGACTACAATGAGCAGTTCTTC. The genes are TRBV7-3 and TRBJ2-1; TRBD2 aligns across 10 bases. The CDR3 extends over 17 amino acids. Trimming cost V 8 bases and J 3 bases; bases outside gene matches: 13. Per the germline V gene, CDR1 is SGHTA and CDR2 is FQGTGA.

The J gene is TRBJ1-1, the V gene TRBV12-3 or TRBV12-4; D unclear. Between the trimmed V and J ends, which lost 2 bases and 8 bases, there was a span of 12 bases. This CDR3 comprises 13 residues. CDR3 loop: CASSLIGPNEAFF. The CDR3, as DNA: TGTGCCAGCAGTTTAATCGGACCCAACGAAGCTTTCTTT.

The J gene is TRBJ2-7, the V gene TRBV3-1 (or the pseudogene TRBV3-2); D ambiguous. This CDR3 has 14 amino acids. Germline V gives CDR1 LGHDT, CDR2 YNNKEL (reference sequence). V lost 4 bases and J lost 2, with 12 bases in between. CDR3 in amino acids: CASSRSLSPYEQYF. Written as DNA, the CDR3 is TGTGCCAGCAGCCGATCCTTAAGCCCCTACGAGCAGTACTTC.

The chain combines TRBV7-9 with TRBJ2-3; no reliable D call. V dropped 5 bases and J dropped 6 bases, with 9 bases sitting between them. CDR3 length: 12 residues. Germline CDR1 SEHNR, CDR2 FQNEAQ (reference sequence). CDR3 protein: CASSTESDTQYF. CDR3 nucleotide sequence: TGTGCCAGCAGCACCGAGTCGGATACGCAGTATTTT.

J is TRBJ2-2 and V is TRBV5-1; 8 bases align to TRBD2. V dropped 7 bases and J dropped 5; count of bases not matched to a gene: 4. The CDR3 has 13 amino acids. CDR1 is SGHRS, CDR2 YFSETQ, per germline. Written as DNA, the CDR3 is TGCGCCAGCCGTATAGCGGGAACCGGGGAGCTGTTTTTT. This codes for CASRIAGTGELFF.

As concerns this clone: The same CDR3 is also encoded by other DNA sequences in this sample. The J gene is TRBJ1-1, the V gene TRBV6-5, with 8 bases lining up with TRBD1. There are 14 residues in the CDR3. The J segment lost 4 bases and the V segment lost 0 bases, leaving 1 base of the junction unmatched. Germline-derived CDR1 and CDR2 are MNHEY and SVGAGI. The CDR3 sequence: CASSYSTGGTEAFF. Here the CDR3 DNA reads TGTGCCAGCAGTTACTCCACAGGGGGCACTGAAGCTTTCTTT.